This T cell receptor (beta chain) was recovered during a study of cytomegalovirus exposure and HLA in healthy donors. In the study overall: Roughly 180 million T cells yielded more than 95 million unique TCR beta sequences, as an earlier analysis found.

Per germline, CDR1 MGHRA and CDR2 YSYEKL. V gave up 1 base and J gave up 8 bases; unmatched junction bases: 9. The CDR3 loop spans 15 amino acids. Study findings and constraints: Later analysis identified a missense DCLRE1C variant that was linked to TCR beta V- and J-gene trimming. Researchers reported from a later analysis that most CMV-associated TCR beta chains appeared HLA-restricted.

With respect to this clone: The antigen is not known.

PCR was performed using 60 Vbeta and 13 Jbeta primers. Assay used: immunoSEQ multiplex PCR; TCRdb lists only in-frame clones, some missing. The table shows 150,000 to 200,000 clones, with roughly 86% occurring only once. The sequence came from a woman younger than 35 in good health and CMV-seronegative. The chain is built from TRBV4-1 and TRBJ1-2; 8 bases fit TRBD1. The source material was PBMCs. The CDR3 bases are TGCGCCAGCAGCCAAGGATCTCAGGGGGCCGGGGGCTACACCTTC. Its translation is CASSQGSQGAGGYTF.